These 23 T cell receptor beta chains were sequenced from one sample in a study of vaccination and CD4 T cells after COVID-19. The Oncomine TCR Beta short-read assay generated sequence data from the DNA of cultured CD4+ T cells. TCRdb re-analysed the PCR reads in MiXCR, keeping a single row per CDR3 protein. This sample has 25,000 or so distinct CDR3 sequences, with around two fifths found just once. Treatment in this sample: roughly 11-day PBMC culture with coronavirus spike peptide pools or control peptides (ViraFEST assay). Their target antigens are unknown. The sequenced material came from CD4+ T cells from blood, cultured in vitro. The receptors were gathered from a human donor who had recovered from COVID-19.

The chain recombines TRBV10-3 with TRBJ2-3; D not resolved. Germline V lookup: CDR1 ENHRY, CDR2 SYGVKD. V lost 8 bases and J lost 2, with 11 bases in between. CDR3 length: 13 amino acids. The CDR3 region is CAILPENTDTQYF. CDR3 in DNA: TGTGCCATCCTTCCGGAAAACACAGATACGCAGTATTTT.

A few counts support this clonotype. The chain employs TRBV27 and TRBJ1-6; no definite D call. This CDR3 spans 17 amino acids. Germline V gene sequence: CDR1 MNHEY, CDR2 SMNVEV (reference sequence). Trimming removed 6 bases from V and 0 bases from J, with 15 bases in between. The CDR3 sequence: CASRAQAASSYNSPLHF. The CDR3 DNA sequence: TGTGCCAGCAGGGCCCAGGCGGCGAGCTCCTATAATTCACCCCTCCACTTT.

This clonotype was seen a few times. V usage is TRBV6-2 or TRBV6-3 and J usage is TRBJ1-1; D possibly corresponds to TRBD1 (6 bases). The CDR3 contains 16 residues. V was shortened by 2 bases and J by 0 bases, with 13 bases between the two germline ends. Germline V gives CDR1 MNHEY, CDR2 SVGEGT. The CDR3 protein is CASSYTSGQMNTEAFF. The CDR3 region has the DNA TGTGCCAGCAGTTACACCTCTGGACAGATGAACACTGAAGCTTTCTTT.

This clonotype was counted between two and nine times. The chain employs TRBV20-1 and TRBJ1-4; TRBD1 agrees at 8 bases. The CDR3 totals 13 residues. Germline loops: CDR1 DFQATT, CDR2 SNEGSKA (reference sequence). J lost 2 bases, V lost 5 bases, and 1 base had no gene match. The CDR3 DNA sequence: TGCAGTGCTCGGGACAGGACTAATGAAAAACTGTTTTTT. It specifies CSARDRTNEKLFF.

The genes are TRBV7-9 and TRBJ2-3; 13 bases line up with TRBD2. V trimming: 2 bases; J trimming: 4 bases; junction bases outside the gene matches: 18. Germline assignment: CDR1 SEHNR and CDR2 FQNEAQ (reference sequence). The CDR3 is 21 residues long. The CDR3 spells CASSLLLLAGGIRKGADTQYF. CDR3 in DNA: TGTGCCAGCAGCTTATTACTACTAGCGGGGGGGATCAGAAAGGGCGCAGATACGCAGTATTTT. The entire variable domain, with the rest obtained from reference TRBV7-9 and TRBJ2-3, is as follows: DTGVSQNPRHKITKRGQNVTFRCDPISEHNRLYWYRQTLGQGPEFLTYFQNEAQLEKSRLLSDRFSAERPKGSFSTLEIQRTEQGDSAMYLCASSLLLLAGGIRKGADTQYFGPGTRLTVL.

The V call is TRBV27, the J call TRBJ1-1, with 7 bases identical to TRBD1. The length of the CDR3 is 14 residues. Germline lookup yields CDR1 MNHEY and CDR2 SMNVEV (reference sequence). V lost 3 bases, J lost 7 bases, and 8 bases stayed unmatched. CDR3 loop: CASSLRIGTVEAFF. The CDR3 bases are TGTGCCAGCAGTTTGAGGATCGGGACAGTTGAAGCTTTCTTT.

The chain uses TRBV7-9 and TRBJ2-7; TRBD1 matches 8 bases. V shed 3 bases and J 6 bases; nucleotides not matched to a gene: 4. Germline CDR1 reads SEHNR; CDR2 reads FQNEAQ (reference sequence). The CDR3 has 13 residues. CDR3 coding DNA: TGTGCCAGCAGCTTGACAGGGGAATCCGAGCAGTACTTC. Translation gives CASSLTGESEQYF.

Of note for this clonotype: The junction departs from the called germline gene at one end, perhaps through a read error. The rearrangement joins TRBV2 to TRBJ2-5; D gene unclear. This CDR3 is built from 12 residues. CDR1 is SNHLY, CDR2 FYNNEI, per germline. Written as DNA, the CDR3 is TGTGCCAGGAGTGACGGGCAAGAGACCCAGTACTTC. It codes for CARSDGQETQYF.

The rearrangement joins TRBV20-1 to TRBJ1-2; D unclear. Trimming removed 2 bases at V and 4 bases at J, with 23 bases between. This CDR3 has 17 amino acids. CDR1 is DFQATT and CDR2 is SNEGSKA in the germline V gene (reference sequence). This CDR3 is CSARLVTKVFPAYGYTF. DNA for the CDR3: TGCAGTGCTAGATTGGTGACTAAGGTGTTCCCGGCCTATGGCTACACCTTC.

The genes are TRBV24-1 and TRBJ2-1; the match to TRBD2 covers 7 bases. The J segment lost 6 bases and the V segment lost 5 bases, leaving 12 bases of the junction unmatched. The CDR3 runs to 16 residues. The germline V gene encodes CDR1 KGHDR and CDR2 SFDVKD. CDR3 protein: CATSGFRDYPSNEQFF. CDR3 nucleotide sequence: TGTGCCACCAGTGGATTCCGGGACTATCCCTCCAATGAGCAGTTCTTC.

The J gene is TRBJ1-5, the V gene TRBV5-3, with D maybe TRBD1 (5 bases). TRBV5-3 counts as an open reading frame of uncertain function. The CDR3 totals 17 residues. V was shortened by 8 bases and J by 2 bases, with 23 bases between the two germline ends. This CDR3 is CASILGGRGVGNQPQHF. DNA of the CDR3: TGTGCCAGCATCTTGGGGGGGAGAGGAGTCGGCAATCAGCCCCAGCATTTT.

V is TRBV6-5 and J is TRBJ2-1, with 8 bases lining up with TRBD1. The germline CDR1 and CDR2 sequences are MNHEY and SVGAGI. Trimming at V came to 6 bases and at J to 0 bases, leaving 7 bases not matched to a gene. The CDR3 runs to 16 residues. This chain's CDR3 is CASSYRGTGSYNEQFF. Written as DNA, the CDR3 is TGTGCCAGCAGCTACAGGGGGACAGGCTCCTACAATGAGCAGTTCTTC.

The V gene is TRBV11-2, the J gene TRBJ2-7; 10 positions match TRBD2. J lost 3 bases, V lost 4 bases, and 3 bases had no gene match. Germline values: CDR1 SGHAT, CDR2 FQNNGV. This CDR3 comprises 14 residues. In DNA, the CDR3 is TGTGCCAGCAGCTGGGGACTAGCGCTCTACGAGCAGTACTTC. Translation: CASSWGLALYEQYF. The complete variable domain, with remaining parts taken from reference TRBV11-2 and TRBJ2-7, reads EAGVAQSPRYKIIEKRQSVAFWCNPISGHATLYWYQQILGQGPKLLIQFQNNGVVDDSQLPKDRFSAERLKGVDSTLKIQPAKLEDSAVYLCASSWGLALYEQYFGPGTRLTVT.

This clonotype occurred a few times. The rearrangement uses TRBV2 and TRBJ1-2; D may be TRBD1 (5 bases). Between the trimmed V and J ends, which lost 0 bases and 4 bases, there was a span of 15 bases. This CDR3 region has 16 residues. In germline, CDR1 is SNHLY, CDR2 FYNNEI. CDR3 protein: CASSEAGAGVSYGYTF. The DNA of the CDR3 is TGTGCCAGCAGTGAAGCTGGGGCCGGGGTGTCCTATGGCTACACCTTC.

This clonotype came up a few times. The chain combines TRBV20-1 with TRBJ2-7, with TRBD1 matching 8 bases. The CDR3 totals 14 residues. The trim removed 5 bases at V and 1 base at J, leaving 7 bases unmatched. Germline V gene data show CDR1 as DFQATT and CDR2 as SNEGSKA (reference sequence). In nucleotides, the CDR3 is TGCAGTGCTTTACCCGGGACAGGTTCCTACGAGCAGTACTTC. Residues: CSALPGTGSYEQYF.

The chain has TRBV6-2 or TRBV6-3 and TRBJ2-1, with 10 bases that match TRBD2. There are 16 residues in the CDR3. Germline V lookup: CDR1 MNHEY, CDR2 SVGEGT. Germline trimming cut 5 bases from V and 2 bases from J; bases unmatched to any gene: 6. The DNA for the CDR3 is TGTGCCAGCAGTCCGCGGACTAGCGGACCCTACAATGAGCAGTTCTTC. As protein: CASSPRTSGPYNEQFF.

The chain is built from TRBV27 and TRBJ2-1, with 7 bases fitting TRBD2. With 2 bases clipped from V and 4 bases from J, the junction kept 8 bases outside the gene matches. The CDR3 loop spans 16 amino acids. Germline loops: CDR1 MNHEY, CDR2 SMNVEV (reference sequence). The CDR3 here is CASSLRGRAGYNEQFF. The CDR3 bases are TGTGCCAGCAGTTTAAGAGGGAGGGCCGGGTACAATGAGCAGTTCTTC.

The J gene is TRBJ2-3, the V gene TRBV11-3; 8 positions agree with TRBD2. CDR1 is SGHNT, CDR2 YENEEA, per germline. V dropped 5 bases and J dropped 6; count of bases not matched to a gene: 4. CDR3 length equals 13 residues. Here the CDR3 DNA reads TGTGCCAGCAGCCAGGGACTAGTGGATACGCAGTATTTT. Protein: CASSQGLVDTQYF. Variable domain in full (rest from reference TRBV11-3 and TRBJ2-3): EAGVVQSPRYKIIEKKQPVAFWCNPISGHNTLYWYLQNLGQGPELLIRYENEEAVDDSQLPKDRFSAERLKGVDSTLKIQPAELGDSAVYLCASSQGLVDTQYFGPGTRLTVL.

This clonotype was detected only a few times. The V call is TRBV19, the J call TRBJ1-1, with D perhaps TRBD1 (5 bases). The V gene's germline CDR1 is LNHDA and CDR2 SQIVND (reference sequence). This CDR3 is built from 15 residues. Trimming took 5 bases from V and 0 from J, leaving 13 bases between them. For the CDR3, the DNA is TGTGCCAGTAGTCCGATGACAGCTATGAACACTGAAGCTTTCTTT. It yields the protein CASSPMTAMNTEAFF.

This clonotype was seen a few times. The CDR3 coding sequence is TGTGCCAGCAGCCGTACAGCGGGGACATCCTACAATGAGCAGTTCTTC. Its translation: CASSRTAGTSYNEQFF. The gene calls are TRBV11-3 and TRBJ2-1; a weak D match, TRBD2 (7 bases). The CDR3 is made up of 16 amino acids. Per the germline V gene, CDR1 is SGHNT and CDR2 is YENEEA. V was clipped by 5 bases and J by 1 base, with 15 bases between them.

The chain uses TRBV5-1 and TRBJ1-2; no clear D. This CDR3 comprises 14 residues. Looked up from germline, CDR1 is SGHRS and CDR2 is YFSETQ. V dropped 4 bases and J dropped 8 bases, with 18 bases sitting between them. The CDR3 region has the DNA TGCGCCAGCAGCAACACGGGGTTTAAAGGGGGCTACACCTTC. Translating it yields CASSNTGFKGGYTF.

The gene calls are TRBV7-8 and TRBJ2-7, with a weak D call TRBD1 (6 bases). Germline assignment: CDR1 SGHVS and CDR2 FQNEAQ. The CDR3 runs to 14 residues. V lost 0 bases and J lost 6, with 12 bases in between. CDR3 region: CASSLARDIGEQYF. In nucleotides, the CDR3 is TGTGCCAGCAGCTTAGCGAGGGACATCGGCGAGCAGTACTTC.

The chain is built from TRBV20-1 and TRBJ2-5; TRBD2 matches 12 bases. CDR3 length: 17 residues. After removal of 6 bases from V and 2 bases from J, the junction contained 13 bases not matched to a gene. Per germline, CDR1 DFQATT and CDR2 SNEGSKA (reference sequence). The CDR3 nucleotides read TGCAGTGCCCCTCTAGCGGGAGGGCGTGTAAGGCAAGAGACCCAGTACTTC. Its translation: CSAPLAGGRVRQETQYF.